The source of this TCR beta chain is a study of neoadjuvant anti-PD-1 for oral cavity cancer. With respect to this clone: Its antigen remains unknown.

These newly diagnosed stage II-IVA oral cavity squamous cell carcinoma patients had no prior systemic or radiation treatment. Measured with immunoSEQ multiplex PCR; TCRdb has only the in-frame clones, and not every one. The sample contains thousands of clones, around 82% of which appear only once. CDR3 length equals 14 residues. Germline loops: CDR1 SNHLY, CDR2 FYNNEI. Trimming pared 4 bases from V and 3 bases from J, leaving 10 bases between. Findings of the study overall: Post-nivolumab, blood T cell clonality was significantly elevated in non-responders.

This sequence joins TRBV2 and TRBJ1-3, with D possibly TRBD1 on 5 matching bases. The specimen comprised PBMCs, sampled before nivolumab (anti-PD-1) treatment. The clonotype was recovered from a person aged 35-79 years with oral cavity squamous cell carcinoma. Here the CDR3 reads CASSGGARGNTIYF. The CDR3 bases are TGTGCCAGCAGTGGTGGGGCCCGTGGAAACACCATATATTTT.